This T cell receptor beta chain was identified during a study of blood T cell repertoires in COVID-19. The wider study: The samples span acute and convalescent COVID-19 from the United States, Italy and Spain. Sources were T cells, B-cell-depleted T cells, or PBMCs; the material itself was cDNA or gDNA.

The CDR3 length is 12 residues. Germline V gene lookup returns CDR1 MRHNA and CDR2 SNTAGT. V was pared by 7 bases and J by 6 bases, with 12 bases between. As processed by the authors: By means of reference gene primer amplification, nucleated cell counts were estimated. TCRdb's table, derived via immunoSEQ multiplex PCR, lists solely in-frame clones and lacks some. V, J and clone size are those of that table, while D and trimming were read from the DNA. The repertoire includes some 210,000 clones, roughly 82% of them detected once, and about an eighth sits in the top ten. The V and J genes are TRBV6-4 and TRBJ1-2; maybe TRBD1 (6 bases). The sample taken for sequencing was peripheral blood. The receptor was isolated from a woman aged 35 to 49 with acute or convalescent COVID-19. CDR3 DNA: TGTGCCAGCAAATGGGGGCGGGATGGCTACACCTTC. Its translation: CASKWGRDGYTF.